Below are 13 T cell receptor beta chains sequenced from a single sample in a study of T cell repertoires in cytomegalovirus infection. TCRdb used MiXCR to reprocess the reads, holding one entry per CDR3 protein. Of approximately 350,000 distinct CDR3 sequences in the sample, about a third were seen once. These receptors' antigens are unknown. Sequenced material: cultured PBMCs, taken from culture after CMV antigen stimulation. The receptors derive from a human donor in good health (CMV status not recorded). Some clones in this sample may be carry-over from other donors' samples.

The gene calls are TRBV12-3 or TRBV12-4 and TRBJ2-2; 8 bases match TRBD1. CDR3 length: 16 amino acids. V dropped 5 bases and J dropped 0; count of bases not matched to a gene: 5. DNA for the CDR3: TGTGCCAGCAGTCGTCGGACAGGGACGAACACCGGGGAGCTGTTTTTT. This translates into CASSRRTGTNTGELFF.

This clonotype has at least ten counts. This chain uses TRBV6-1 with TRBJ2-1; TRBD2 aligns across 7 bases. CDR3 length: 16 amino acids. Germline V gene data show CDR1 as MNHNS and CDR2 as SASEGT. V shed 5 bases, J shed 4 bases, and the junction held 11 bases outside the gene matches. The CDR3 nucleotides read TGTGCCAGCAGTACTTTAGCGGGCGGCCGATACAATGAGCAGTTCTTC. Translation gives CASSTLAGGRYNEQFF.

The chain links TRBV5-1 to TRBJ2-2; 8 nucleotides align to TRBD2. There are 17 residues in the CDR3. Germline trimming cut 4 bases from V and 2 bases from J; bases unmatched to any gene: 10. CDR1 is SGHRS, CDR2 YFSETQ, per germline. CDR3 nucleotides: TGCGCCAGCAGCCATCAGGGGAGCGGGAGTAACACCGGGGAGCTGTTTTTT. Translated, it gives CASSHQGSGSNTGELFF.

This chain uses TRBV7-2 with TRBJ2-4; TRBD1 might be the D (5 bases). Trimming removed 1 base from V and 13 bases from J, with 14 bases in between. Germline lookup yields CDR1 SGHTA and CDR2 FQGNSA. The CDR3 covers 13 residues. As DNA, the CDR3 is TGTGCCAGCAGCTTAGATGTGTCAGGACACCAGTACTTC. This sequence encodes CASSLDVSGHQYF.

In regard to this clonotype: One end of the junction fails to match germline, which may point to a read error. The J gene is TRBJ2-1, the V gene TRBV6-8, with 8 bases lining up with TRBD1. The CDR3 loop spans 14 amino acids. Looked up from germline, CDR1 is MNHGY and CDR2 is SAAAGT. The CDR3 nucleotides read TGTGCCAGCAGTCCGGGACAGGCCTACGATGAGCAGTTCTTC. It is translated as CASSPGQAYDEQFF.

This clonotype appeared a few times. The rearrangement joins TRBV7-9 to TRBJ1-4; 8 nucleotides align to TRBD1. The CDR3 is 21 amino acids. The V and J ends lost 3 bases and 7 bases, in that order; junction bases with no gene match: 25. Looked up from germline, CDR1 is SEHNR and CDR2 is FQNEAQ (reference sequence). CDR3 protein: CASSLDLTHQGALVLGEKLFF. The CDR3 DNA follows: TGTGCCAGCAGCTTGGACCTAACTCATCAGGGGGCCTTAGTATTAGGTGAAAAACTGTTTTTT.

This clonotype has more than one count but fewer than ten. CDR3 sequence reads: CASSRGGGRADTQYF. Written as DNA, the CDR3 is TGTGCCAGCAGCCGGGGGGGGGGGCGAGCAGATACGCAGTATTTT. The rearrangement uses TRBV7-6 and TRBJ2-3; 8 nucleotides match TRBD2. V lost 5 bases, J lost 4 bases, and 8 bases stayed unmatched. The germline V gene encodes CDR1 SGHVS and CDR2 FNYEAQ. CDR3 length equals 15 residues. The full variable domain, in which reference TRBV7-6 and TRBJ2-3 provide the parts outside the CDR3, is GAGVSQSPRYKVTKRGQDVALRCDPISGHVSLYWYRQALGQGPEFLTYFNYEAQQDKSGLPNDRFSAERPEGSISTLTIQRTEQRDSAMYRCASSRGGGRADTQYFGPGTRLTVL.

J is TRBJ2-2 and V is TRBV7-8; D ambiguous. V was shortened by 3 bases and J by 8 bases, with 7 bases between the two germline ends. Germline CDR1 reads SGHVS; CDR2 reads FQNEAQ. CDR3 length: 12 residues. The CDR3 coding sequence is TGTGCCAGCAGCTTCGAGTCGGGGGAGCTGTTTTTT. Translation gives CASSFESGELFF.

The table lists this clonotype with a few counts. The chain couples TRBV12-3 or TRBV12-4 to TRBJ1-2; possibly TRBD1 for D (5 bases). This CDR3 comprises 12 residues. V was cut by 3 bases and J by 6 bases, with 8 bases left in between. Written as DNA, the CDR3 is TGTGCCAGCAGTTTCCGGGGACATGGCTACACCTTC. This translates into CASSFRGHGYTF.

There are a few counts of this clonotype. The chain combines TRBV6-6 with TRBJ2-7; 16 bases align to TRBD2. Germline trimming cut 7 bases from V and 2 bases from J; bases unmatched to any gene: 5. CDR3 length: 16 amino acids. CDR1 is MNHNY, CDR2 SVGAGI, per germline (reference sequence). As DNA, the CDR3 is TGTGCCAGCACACCGGGACTAGCGGGAGGGCCCTACGAGCAGTACGTC. Encoded protein: CASTPGLAGGPYEQYV.

The genes are TRBV2 and TRBJ2-5, with 8 bases lining up with TRBD1. The CDR3 is 15 residues long. From germline, CDR1 is SNHLY and CDR2 FYNNEI. V was clipped by 7 bases and J by 0 bases; unmatched bases: 7. CDR3 region: CASTALDRDQETQYF. CDR3 coding DNA: TGTGCCAGCACTGCTTTGGACAGGGACCAAGAGACCCAGTACTTC.

The J gene is TRBJ1-5, the V gene TRBV7-6; D is uncertain. CDR3 length equals 16 residues. V lost 1 base and J 7 bases, leaving 17 bases between the germline ends. CDR1 and CDR2 (germline): SGHVS, FNYEAQ. The CDR3 nucleotides are TGTGCCAGCAGCTTAGGGGCGAGGGAATCCCAACAGCCCCAGCATTTT. Protein: CASSLGARESQQPQHF.

V usage is TRBV6-1 and J usage is TRBJ1-1; D remains ambiguous. CDR3 length: 14 residues. The germline V and J ends were trimmed by 6 bases and 0 bases, with 11 bases remaining between them. Germline V gene lookup returns CDR1 MNHNS and CDR2 SASEGT. For the CDR3, the DNA is TGTGCCAGCAGCCGGCCGGGCCTGAACACTGAAGCTTTCTTT. Its protein product is CASSRPGLNTEAFF.